The clone carrying this TCR beta chain has ten or more counts. Its antigen is not identified. The CDR3 has 13 amino acids. CDR1 SGHAT and CDR2 FQNNGV come from the germline V gene. Losses at the gene ends were 6 bases for V and 5 bases for J; bases not matched to a gene: 3. This sample is drawn from a study of T cell repertoires in cytomegalovirus infection. On the study more broadly: Evidence of both CMV infection and a matching HLA type came from public TCR beta signatures. General study findings and limits: In two of eight donors, the top clonotype was HLA-C-restricted CMV-specific. Cumulative frequency (of public TCR beta family members) identified carriers of CMV plus the relevant HLA.

TCRdb re-called the reads through MiXCR, storing one row per CDR3 protein. The table shows around 440,000 distinct CDR3 sequences, with around 11% occurring only once. The clonotype comes from a human donor in good health (CMV status not recorded). Some clones in this sample may be carry-over from other donors' samples. J is TRBJ2-7 and V is TRBV11-2; 11 bases match TRBD2. Sequencing was carried out using PBMCs. This CDR3 is CASSSLAGDEQYF. CDR3 coding DNA: TGTGCCAGCAGTTCACTAGCGGGGGACGAGCAGTACTTC.